The 8 T cell receptor beta chains below come from one sample, sequenced in a study of shared clonotypes between healthy human individuals. This table comes from immunoSEQ multiplex PCR, and its TCRdb copy is limited to in-frame clones, with some not included. The sample shows hundreds of thousands of clones, roughly four fifths of them seen only once. The sequenced sample was PBMCs. The receptors stem from a woman between 35 and 50 years old in good health. Some clones in this sample may be carry-over from other donors' samples.

V and J are TRBV6-1 and TRBJ1-5; D is undetermined. The germline V gene has CDR1 MNHNS and CDR2 SASEGT. This CDR3 region has 12 residues. Trimming cost V 5 bases and J 6 bases, with 8 bases left between them. CDR3 region: CASSYWAQPQHF. For the CDR3, the DNA is TGTGCCAGCAGTTATTGGGCTCAGCCCCAGCATTTT.

This clone was seen only a few times. This CDR3 reads CATRGDLLSNQPQHF. CDR3 DNA sequence: TGTGCCACCAGGGGGGACTTACTTAGCAATCAGCCCCAGCATTTT. The chain carries TRBV15 and TRBJ1-5; possibly TRBD1 for D (5 bases). The V end was cut by 6 bases, the J end by 0 bases, with 12 bases between. The CDR3 consists of 15 residues. Germline V gene lookup returns CDR1 LNHNV and CDR2 YYDKDF (reference sequence).

This rearrangement joins TRBV6-4 to TRBJ1-2, with TRBD1 matching over 8 bases. Germline assignment: CDR1 MRHNA and CDR2 SNTAGT. This CDR3 spans 13 amino acids. Trimming removed 5 bases from V and 6 bases from J; junction bases left unmatched: 5. The CDR3 region is CASSTTGEDGYTF. The CDR3 nucleotides are TGTGCCAGCAGTACGACAGGGGAGGATGGCTACACCTTC.

The chain carries TRBV19 and TRBJ2-2; 8 nucleotides match TRBD1. The germline V gene encodes CDR1 LNHDA and CDR2 SQIVND (reference sequence). CDR3 length: 14 amino acids. V lost 3 bases, J lost 6 bases, and 3 bases stayed unmatched. The CDR3 sequence: CASSIQGAAGELFF. CDR3 DNA: TGTGCCAGTAGTATCCAGGGGGCCGCCGGGGAGCTGTTTTTT.

DNA for the CDR3: TGTGCCAGTAGTATGGAACCCTCTGGAAACACCATATATTTT. Its protein product is CASSMEPSGNTIYF. This chain connects TRBV19 to TRBJ1-3; D remains ambiguous. V was shortened by 3 bases and J by 0 bases, with 6 bases between the two germline ends. Germline CDR1 and CDR2: LNHDA and SQIVND (reference sequence). CDR3 length: 14 amino acids.

This rearrangement joins TRBV30 to TRBJ2-5; TRBD2 matches 10 bases. Germline CDR1 reads GTSNPN; CDR2 reads SVGIG (reference sequence). V lost 5 bases, J lost 5 bases, and 5 bases stayed unmatched. CDR3 size: 13 residues. The chain's CDR3 is CAWGPGLAETQYF. Written as DNA, the CDR3 is TGTGCCTGGGGACCGGGACTAGCGGAGACCCAGTACTTC.

This clone was detected only a few times. The chain employs TRBV2 and TRBJ1-3; D is unclear. Germline CDR1 is SNHLY and CDR2 is FYNNEI. The CDR3 consists of 13 residues. V was shortened by 7 bases and J by 4 bases, with 11 bases between the two germline ends. The CDR3, as DNA: TGTGCCAGCAATCCTGAATGGGGAAACACCATATATTTT. As protein: CASNPEWGNTIYF.

The rearrangement joins TRBV5-4 to TRBJ2-3, with D uncertain. The CDR3 length is 14 residues. The germline V gene has CDR1 SGHNT and CDR2 YYREEE (reference sequence). V gave up 5 bases and J gave up 2 bases, with 12 bases separating them. CDR3 coding DNA: TGTGCCAGCAGACCGGACCACTTCACAGATACGCAGTATTTT. Protein: CASRPDHFTDTQYF.